The rows below give T cell receptor beta chains drawn from one sample of a study of OX40 agonist ivuxolimab in advanced cancers. Measured with immunoSEQ multiplex PCR; TCRdb has only the in-frame clones, and not every one. The profile shows 68,000 or so clones, around 86% of them singletons. The sequencing used CD4+ or CD8+ T cells sorted from blood, collected in a trial of the OX40 agonist ivuxolimab. These receptors came from an adult with an advanced solid tumor such as melanoma, head and neck, liver or kidney cancer. Both conserved end residues are part of each CDR3. D genes are given only for firm matches. The size field is filled for only some rows; it gives once, few, many or a size class.

clone_size j_call d_call v_call cdr3_aa cdr3_nt
- TRBJ2-3 - TRBV25-1 CASSRGGTGGTDTQYF TGTGCCAGCTCCAGGGGAGGGACCGGGGGCACAGATACGCAGTATTTT
- TRBJ2-5 TRBD2 TRBV7-9 CASSKGTSGGHREETQYF TGTGCCAGCAGCAAGGGGACTAGCGGGGGCCATAGAGAAGAGACCCAGTACTTC
once TRBJ2-1 - TRBV5-6 CASSLVAGVSPNEQFF TGTGCCAGCAGCTTGGTGGCGGGCGTATCCCCCAATGAGCAGTTCTTC
- TRBJ2-3 - TRBV6-1 CASSEQLAGDTQYF TGTGCCAGCAGTGAGCAGTTAGCAGGTGATACGCAGTATTTT
- TRBJ2-7 TRBD1 TRBV28 CASRPGQGPYEQYF TGTGCCAGCAGGCCGGGACAGGGTCCCTACGAGCAGTACTTC
once TRBJ2-7 TRBD2 TRBV7-2 CASSLGSGSEQYF TGTGCCAGCAGCTTAGGGAGCGGGAGCGAGCAGTACTTC
- TRBJ2-2 - TRBV7-2 CASSSARGTGELFF TGTGCCAGCAGCTCCGCCCGGGGAACCGGGGAGCTGTTTTTT
- TRBJ2-3 TRBD2 TRBV7-2 CASSPEALAGSPGWYF TGTGCCAGCAGCCCCGAGGCACTAGCGGGATCCCCTGGGTGGTATTTT
- TRBJ2-4 TRBD1 TRBV30 CAYGQASIQYF TGTGCCTATGGACAGGCGTCCATTCAGTACTTC
once TRBJ1-5 - TRBV4-2 CASSQGGGQPQHF TGTGCCAGCAGCCAAGGGGGGGGCCAGCCCCAGCATTTT
- TRBJ2-1 - TRBV5-1 CASSLALRTSHNEQFF TGCGCCAGCAGCTTGGCCTTGCGGACCTCTCACAATGAGCAGTTCTTC
once TRBJ1-1 TRBD1 TRBV2 CASRTGGVNTEAFF TGTGCCAGCCGGACAGGAGGGGTGAACACTGAAGCTTTCTTT
- TRBJ2-5 - TRBV27 CASTGTLQETQYF TGTGCCAGCACTGGGACATTACAAGAGACCCAGTACTTC
- TRBJ1-5 TRBD1 TRBV7-9 CASSRLMGGGRNQPQHF TGTGCCAGCAGCCGACTAATGGGAGGGGGCCGTAATCAGCCCCAGCATTTT
- TRBJ1-1 - TRBV16 CASSLTGRVQVSTEAFF TGTGCCAGCAGCCTAACGGGTCGAGTCCAAGTAAGCACTGAAGCTTTCTTT
- TRBJ1-3 - TRBV7-3 CASSLTPGNTIYF TGTGCCAGCAGCTTAACTCCAGGGAACACCATATATTTT
- TRBJ2-1 - TRBV7-3 CASSPHGNEQFF TGTGCCAGCAGTCCCCATGGCAATGAGCAGTTCTTC
- TRBJ1-2 TRBD1 TRBV27 CASSPRTGGGYTF TGTGCCAGCAGTCCACGGACAGGGGGCGGCTACACCTTC
few TRBJ2-5 - TRBV19 CASLCTQETQYF TGTGCCAGCCTATGTACCCAAGAGACCCAGTACTTC
- TRBJ2-5 - TRBV5-1 CASSLVVGAVETQYF TGCGCCAGCAGCTTGGTGGTGGGAGCGGTAGAGACCCAGTACTTC
- TRBJ2-2 TRBD2 TRBV19 CASTSFGGAPGELFF TGTGCCAGTACTTCTTTCGGGGGGGCTCCCGGGGAGCTGTTTTTT
- TRBJ2-1 TRBD1 TRBV7-9 CASSSLGGGQFF TGTGCCAGCAGTTCACTAGGGGGCGGGCAGTTCTTC
once TRBJ2-3 - TRBV5-5 CASSFTGPDTQYF TGTGCCAGCAGCTTCACGGGACCCGATACGCAGTATTTT
few TRBJ1-2 - TRBV6-6 CASSQRSNYGYTF TGTGCCAGCAGTCAACGGAGTAACTATGGCTACACCTTC
once TRBJ2-1 TRBD2 TRBV7-6 CASSPRRGTSGINEQFF TGTGCCAGCAGCCCACGTAGGGGGACTAGCGGGATCAATGAGCAGTTCTTC
- TRBJ1-1 - TRBV7-2 CASSPRRGPNTEAFF TGTGCCAGCAGCCCCAGAAGAGGACCAAACACTGAAGCTTTCTTT